One TCR beta chain is described in this entry. Using its own MiXCR run on the 5' RACE reads, TCRdb lists one record per CDR3 protein. The profile shows about 280,000 distinct CDR3 sequences, around 20% of them singletons. These data originate in a study of CD8 T cells in ankylosing spondylitis. The CDR3 length is 15 residues. Trimming left V 1 base short and J 1 base short, with 7 bases between. CDR1 is SGHAT, CDR2 FQNNGV, per germline. The source of this sequence is a male donor with ankylosing spondylitis or in good health (not recorded which). The chain uses TRBV11-2 and TRBJ2-2; D call uncertain. Sequenced: blood, either unsorted or a sorted T cell fraction (not recorded which). CDR3 coding DNA: TGTGCCAGCAGCTTAGTCACACAGAACACCGGGGAGCTGTTTTTT. It codes for CASSLVTQNTGELFF.